The present T cell receptor beta chain was sequenced within a study of T cell repertoires in cytomegalovirus infection. Study information: Selected CMV epitopes included recently identified HLA-C-restricted ones as well as well-studied HLA-B-restricted ones. Public TCR beta signatures indicated both CMV infection and matching HLA type.

Concerning this clonotype itself: Antigen unknown.

The study, taken as a whole, reports: Individuals carrying CMV plus the relevant HLA were identified by cumulative frequency of public TCR beta families. CMV-specific TCR beta clonotypes restricted by HLA-C were the ones dominating the ex vivo response.

TCRdb itself ran the reads through MiXCR, one entry per CDR3 protein. Altogether some 920,000 distinct CDR3 sequences are present, roughly a third being singletons, with the ten largest covering 13%. Trimming cost V 2 bases and J 1 base, with 11 bases left between them. Germline V CDR1 and CDR2: MDHEN, SYDVKM. The CDR3 spans 16 residues. The sample here was cultured CD8+ T cells from PBMCs, taken from culture after CMV antigen stimulation. This TCR came from a human donor in good health (CMV status not recorded). Some clones in this sample may be carry-over from other donors' samples. V and J are TRBV28 and TRBJ1-4; D may be TRBD1 (5 bases). CDR3 loop: CASSLNRIVTNEKLFF. The CDR3 DNA is TGTGCCAGCAGTTTAAACAGGATTGTAACTAATGAAAAACTGTTTTTT.